A single T cell receptor beta chain is shown here with its context. In the study's own analysis: Researchers report that nucleated cell counts were estimated from reference gene primer amplification. The protocol was immunoSEQ multiplex PCR, while the TCRdb copy is restricted to in-frame clones and leaves out a portion. The V and J calls and clone size were taken over from that table, and D and trimming were inferred from the DNA. Seen here are about 130,000 clones, 84% observed once, and the top ten hold approximately 12%. The record originates from a study of blood T cell repertoires in COVID-19. Across the whole study: Spain, Italy and the United States supplied samples that represented acute and convalescent COVID-19. PBMCs, B-cell-depleted T cells, or T cells were the source of the cDNA or gDNA that made up the material.

The CDR3 is 14 residues long. The J segment lost 3 bases and the V segment lost 4 bases, leaving 3 bases of the junction unmatched. Germline loops: CDR1 SGHTS, CDR2 YDEGEE. The TCR sequence derives from a young woman who had recovered from COVID-19. The sample comprised peripheral blood. The V and J genes are TRBV5-8 and TRBJ2-5, with 10 bases lining up with TRBD2. CDR3 in amino acids: CASSIGTSEETQYF. CDR3 bases: TGTGCCAGCAGCATCGGGACTAGCGAAGAGACCCAGTACTTC.